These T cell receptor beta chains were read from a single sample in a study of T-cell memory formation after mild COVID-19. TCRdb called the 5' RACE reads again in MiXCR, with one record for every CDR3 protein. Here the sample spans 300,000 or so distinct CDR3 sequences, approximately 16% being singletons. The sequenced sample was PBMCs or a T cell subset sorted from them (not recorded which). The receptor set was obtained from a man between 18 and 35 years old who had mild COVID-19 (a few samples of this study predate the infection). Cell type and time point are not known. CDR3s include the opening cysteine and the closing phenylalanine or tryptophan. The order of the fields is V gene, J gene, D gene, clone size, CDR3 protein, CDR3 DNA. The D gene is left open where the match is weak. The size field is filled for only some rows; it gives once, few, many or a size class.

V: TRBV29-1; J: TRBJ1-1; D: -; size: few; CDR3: CSVGQSEAFF; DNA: TGCAGCGTTGGCCAGAGTGAAGCTTTCTTT
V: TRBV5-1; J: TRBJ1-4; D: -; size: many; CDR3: CASSRDAGGEKLFF; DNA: TGCGCCAGCAGCCGGGACGCCGGAGGAGAAAAACTGTTTTTT
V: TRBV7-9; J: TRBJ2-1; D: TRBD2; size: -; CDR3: CASSSWTSGVYNEQFF; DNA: TGTGCCAGCAGCTCCTGGACTAGCGGGGTGTACAATGAGCAGTTCTTC
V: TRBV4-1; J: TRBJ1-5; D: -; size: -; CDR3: CASSQDLGPASNQPQHF; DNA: TGCGCCAGCAGCCAAGACCTCGGGCCTGCGAGCAATCAGCCCCAGCATTTT
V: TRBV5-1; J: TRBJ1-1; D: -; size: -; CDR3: CASSNPMNTEAFF; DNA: TGCGCCAGCAGCAACCCAATGAACACTGAAGCTTTCTTT
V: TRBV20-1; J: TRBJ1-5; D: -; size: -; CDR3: CSAYDHPGPQHF; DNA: TGCAGTGCTTATGACCACCCGGGGCCCCAGCATTTT
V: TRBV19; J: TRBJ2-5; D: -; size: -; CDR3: CASSMGTRVETQYF; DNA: TGTGCCAGTAGTATGGGCACGAGGGTAGAGACCCAGTACTTC
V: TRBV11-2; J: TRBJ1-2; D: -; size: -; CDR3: CASSSTRLGRNGNYGYTF; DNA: TGTGCCAGCAGCTCAACTCGTCTGGGCAGGAACGGGAACTATGGCTACACCTTC
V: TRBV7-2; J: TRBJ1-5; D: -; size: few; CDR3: CASSLEGGAGQPQHF; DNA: TGTGCCAGCAGCTTAGAGGGGGGGGCTGGACAGCCCCAGCATTTT
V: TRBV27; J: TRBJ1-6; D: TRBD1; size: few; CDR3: CASSERDRPGVYNSPLHF; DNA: TGTGCCAGCAGTGAGCGGGACAGGCCCGGGGTCTATAATTCACCCCTCCACTTT
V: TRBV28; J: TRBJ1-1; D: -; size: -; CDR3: CASSVPPGQNTEAFF; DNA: TGTGCCAGCAGTGTCCCTCCCGGACAGAACACTGAAGCTTTCTTT
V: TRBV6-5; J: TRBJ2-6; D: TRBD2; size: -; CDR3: CASSTLRGTGANVLTF; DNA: TGTGCCAGCAGTACCCTGCGGGGGACTGGGGCCAACGTCCTGACTTTC
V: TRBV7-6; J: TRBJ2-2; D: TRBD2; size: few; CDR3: CASSLVPPSGGDNTGELFF; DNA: TGTGCCAGCAGCTTAGTCCCCCCTAGCGGGGGGGATAACACCGGGGAGCTGTTTTTT
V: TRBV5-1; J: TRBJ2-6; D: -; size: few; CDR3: CASSHGDTSSGANVLTF; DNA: TGCGCCAGCAGCCATGGGGACACTAGCTCTGGGGCCAACGTCCTGACTTTC
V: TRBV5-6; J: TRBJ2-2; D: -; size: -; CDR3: CASSWPGHKGTGELFF; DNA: TGTGCCAGCAGCTGGCCGGGACACAAGGGCACCGGGGAGCTGTTTTTT
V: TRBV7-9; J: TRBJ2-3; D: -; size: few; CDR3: CASSDTRWTISGTQYF; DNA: TGTGCCAGCAGCGATACCAGATGGACCATTAGCGGCACGCAGTATTTT
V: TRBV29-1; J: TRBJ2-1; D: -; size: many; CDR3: CSVGTDYNEQFF; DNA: TGCAGCGTGGGGACCGACTACAATGAGCAGTTCTTC
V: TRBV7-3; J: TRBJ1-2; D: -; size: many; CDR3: CASSPAGGPNYGYTF; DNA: TGTGCCAGCAGCCCAGCGGGCGGACCCAACTATGGCTACACCTTC
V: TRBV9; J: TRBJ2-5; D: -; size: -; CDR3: CASSVVWGRDETQYF; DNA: TGTGCCAGCAGCGTAGTCTGGGGTCGGGACGAGACCCAGTACTTC
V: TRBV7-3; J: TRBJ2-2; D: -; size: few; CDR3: CASSSSSGTGELFF; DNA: TGTGCCAGCAGCTCTTCATCGGGAACCGGGGAGCTGTTTTTT
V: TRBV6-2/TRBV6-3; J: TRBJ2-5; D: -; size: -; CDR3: CASRFWTVTQETQYF; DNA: TGTGCCAGCAGATTTTGGACGGTTACTCAAGAGACCCAGTACTTC
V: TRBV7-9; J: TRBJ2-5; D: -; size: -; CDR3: CASSTQGGGTQYF; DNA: TGTGCCAGCAGCACCCAGGGCGGCGGGACCCAGTACTTC
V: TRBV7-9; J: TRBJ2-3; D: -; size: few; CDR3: CASSLGYSLTDTQYF; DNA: TGTGCCAGCAGCTTAGGCTACAGCCTCACAGATACGCAGTATTTT
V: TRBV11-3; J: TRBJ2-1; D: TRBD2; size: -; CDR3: CASSLRTSGIYNEQFF; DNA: TGTGCCAGCAGCTTGAGGACTAGCGGGATCTACAATGAGCAGTTCTTC
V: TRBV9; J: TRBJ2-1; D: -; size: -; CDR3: CASRGGVYNEQFF; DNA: TGTGCCAGCAGGGGGGGCGTTTACAATGAGCAGTTCTTC
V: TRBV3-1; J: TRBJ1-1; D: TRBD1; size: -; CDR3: CASRRQGGNTEAFF; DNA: TGTGCCAGCAGGCGACAGGGGGGAAACACTGAAGCTTTCTTT
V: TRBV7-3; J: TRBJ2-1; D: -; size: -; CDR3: CASSPAGTQNNEQFF; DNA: TGTGCCAGCAGCCCTGCCGGGACCCAAAACAATGAGCAGTTCTTC
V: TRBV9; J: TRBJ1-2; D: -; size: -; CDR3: CASSVAEGSSYGYTF; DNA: TGTGCCAGCAGCGTAGCGGAGGGTAGTTCCTATGGCTACACCTTC
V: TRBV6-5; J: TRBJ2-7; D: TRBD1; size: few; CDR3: CASRTDRGSYEQYF; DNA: TGTGCCAGCAGAACTGACAGGGGATCCTACGAGCAGTACTTC
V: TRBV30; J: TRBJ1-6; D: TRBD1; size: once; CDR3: CACRTGERPLHF; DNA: TGTGCCTGCCGGACAGGGGAGAGGCCCCTCCACTTT
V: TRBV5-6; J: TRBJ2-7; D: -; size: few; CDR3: CASSRASGINYEQYF; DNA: TGTGCCAGCAGCCGCGCCTCGGGAATCAACTACGAGCAGTACTTC
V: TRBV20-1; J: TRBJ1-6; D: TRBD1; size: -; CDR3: CSARAQGADNSPLHF; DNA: TGCAGTGCTAGAGCACAGGGGGCCGATAATTCACCCCTCCACTTT
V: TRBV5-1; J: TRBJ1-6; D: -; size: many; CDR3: CASSPDAGRYSPLHF; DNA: TGCGCCAGCAGCCCGGACGCAGGGAGGTATTCACCCCTCCACTTT
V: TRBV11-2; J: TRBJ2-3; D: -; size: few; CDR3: CASHGDAGISIDTQYF; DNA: TGTGCCAGTCATGGCGACGCCGGGATCTCCATTGATACGCAGTATTTT
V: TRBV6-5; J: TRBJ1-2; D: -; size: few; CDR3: CASSLSRNSGYTF; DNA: TGTGCCAGCAGCCTCTCGAGGAACAGTGGCTACACCTTC
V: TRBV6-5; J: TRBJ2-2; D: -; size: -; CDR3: CASSYEGLTGELFF; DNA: TGTGCCAGCAGTTACGAGGGGCTCACCGGGGAGCTGTTTTTT
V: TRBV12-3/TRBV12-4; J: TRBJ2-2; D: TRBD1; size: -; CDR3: CASSPRTGRVTGELFF; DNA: TGTGCCAGCAGTCCTCGGACAGGGAGAGTCACCGGGGAGCTGTTTTTT
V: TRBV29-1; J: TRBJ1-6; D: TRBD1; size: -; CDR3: CSVKVAGGNSPLHF; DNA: TGCAGCGTTAAAGTGGCAGGGGGGAATTCACCCCTCCACTTT
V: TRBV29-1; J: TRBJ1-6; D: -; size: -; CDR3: CSVAGGSWPNSPLHF; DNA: TGCAGCGTCGCGGGGGGGTCATGGCCCAATTCACCCCTCCACTTT
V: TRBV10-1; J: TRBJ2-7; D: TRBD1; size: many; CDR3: CASSESGQGGEQYF; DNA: TGCGCCAGCAGTGAGTCGGGACAGGGAGGCGAGCAGTACTTC
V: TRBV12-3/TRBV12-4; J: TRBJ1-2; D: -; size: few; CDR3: CASSFYRGGYTF; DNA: TGTGCCAGCAGTTTTTATAGGGGTGGCTACACCTTC
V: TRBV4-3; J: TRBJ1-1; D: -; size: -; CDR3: CASSQEGSNTEAFF; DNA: TGCGCCAGCAGCCAAGAGGGGTCGAACACTGAAGCTTTCTTT
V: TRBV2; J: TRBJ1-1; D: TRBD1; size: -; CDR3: CASSARDRGTPAEAFF; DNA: TGTGCCAGCAGTGCGAGGGACAGGGGGACCCCGGCTGAAGCTTTCTTT
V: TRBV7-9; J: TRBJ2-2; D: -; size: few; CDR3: CAKEGHTGELFF; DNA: TGTGCAAAGGAGGGGCACACCGGGGAGCTGTTTTTT
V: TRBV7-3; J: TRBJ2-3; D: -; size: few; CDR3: CASSSQLSSTDTQYF; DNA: TGTGCCAGCAGCTCTCAGCTATCTAGCACAGATACGCAGTATTTT
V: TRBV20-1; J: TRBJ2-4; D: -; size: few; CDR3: CSAPLSETGLNIQYF; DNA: TGCAGTGCTCCTCTCTCGGAGACAGGCCTAAACATTCAGTACTTC
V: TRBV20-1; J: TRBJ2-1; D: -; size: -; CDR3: CSASDYRGPTYNEQFF; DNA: TGCAGTGCTAGTGACTATCGGGGGCCAACGTACAATGAGCAGTTCTTC
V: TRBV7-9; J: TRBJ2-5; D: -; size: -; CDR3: CASSLAPFETQYF; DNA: TGTGCCAGCAGCTTAGCCCCGTTTGAGACCCAGTACTTC
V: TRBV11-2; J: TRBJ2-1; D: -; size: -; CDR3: CASSLVAISYNEQFF; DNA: TGTGCCAGCAGCTTAGTGGCTATTTCCTACAATGAGCAGTTCTTC
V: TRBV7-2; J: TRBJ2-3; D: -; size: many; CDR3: CASSWRRTDTQYF; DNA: TGTGCCAGCAGCTGGAGGCGCACAGATACGCAGTATTTT
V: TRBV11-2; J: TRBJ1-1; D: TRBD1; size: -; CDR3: CASSLREGDSMNTEAFF; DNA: TGTGCCAGCAGCTTGAGGGAAGGGGACAGTATGAACACTGAAGCTTTCTTT
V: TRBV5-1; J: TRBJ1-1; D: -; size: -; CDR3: CASSGEPSTEAFF; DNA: TGCGCCAGCAGCGGCGAACCTAGCACTGAAGCTTTCTTT
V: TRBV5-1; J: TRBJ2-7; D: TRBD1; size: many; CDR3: CASSEQGEGYEQYF; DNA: TGCGCCAGCAGCGAACAGGGGGAAGGCTACGAGCAGTACTTC
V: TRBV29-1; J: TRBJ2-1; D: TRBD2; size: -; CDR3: CSVLRTLAGGINEQFF; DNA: TGCAGCGTCCTGCGTACTTTAGCGGGGGGTATCAATGAGCAGTTCTTC